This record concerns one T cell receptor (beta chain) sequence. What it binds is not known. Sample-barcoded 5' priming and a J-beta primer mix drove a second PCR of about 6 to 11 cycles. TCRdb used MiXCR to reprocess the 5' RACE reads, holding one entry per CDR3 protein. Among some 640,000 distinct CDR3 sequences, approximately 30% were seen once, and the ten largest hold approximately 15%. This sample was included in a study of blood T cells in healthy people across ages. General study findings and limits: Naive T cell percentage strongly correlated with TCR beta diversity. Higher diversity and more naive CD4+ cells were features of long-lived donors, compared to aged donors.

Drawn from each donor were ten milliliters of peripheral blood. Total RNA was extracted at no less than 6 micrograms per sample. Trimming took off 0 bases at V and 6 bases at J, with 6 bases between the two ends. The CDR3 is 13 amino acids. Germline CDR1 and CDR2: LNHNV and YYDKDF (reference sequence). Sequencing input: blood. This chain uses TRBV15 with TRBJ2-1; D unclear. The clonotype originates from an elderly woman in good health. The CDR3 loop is CATSRDLINEQFF. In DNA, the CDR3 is TGTGCCACCAGCAGAGATCTGATCAATGAGCAGTTCTTC.